This entry concerns a single T cell receptor (beta chain). CDR3 length: 13 amino acids. With 3 bases removed from V and 7 bases from J, the gap between germline ends came to 12 bases. Germline CDR1 MNHEY, CDR2 SMNVEV (reference sequence). This entry is derived from a study of blood T cell repertoires in COVID-19. Across the whole study: COVID-19 samples collected from the United States, Italy and Spain covered acute and convalescent phases. In each case, the material was cDNA or gDNA derived from T cells, B-cell-depleted T cells, or PBMCs.

The study drew participants aged about 18 to 95 years from 20 to 30 US areas. In assigning cohorts, the study relied on participant-reported clinical history. Clones were read by immunoSEQ multiplex PCR, and TCRdb kept only the in-frame ones, dropping some. The sample records about 220,000 clones, about nine tenths being singletons. The chain is built from TRBV27 and TRBJ1-1; tentatively, D is TRBD1 (5 bases). The sequence derives from a woman between 35 and 50 years old with acute COVID-19. Sequenced material: PBMCs or T cells enriched from blood (not recorded which). Here the CDR3 DNA reads TGTGCCAGCAGTTTGGCAGGGTCTGATGAAGCTTTCTTT. It encodes CASSLAGSDEAFF.